This T cell receptor beta chain was sequenced in a study of shared clonotypes between healthy human individuals. Overall study results and limits: Generally, naive subsets (rather than memory subsets) showed larger estimated richness.

There are 13 residues in the CDR3. V lost 8 bases, J lost 6 bases, and 10 bases stayed unmatched. Germline V lookup: CDR1 SGHVS, CDR2 FNYEAQ. The input for sorted-subset replicate PCRs was roughly 180 ng DNA, tens of thousands of T cell genomes. Repertoires were generated with immunoSEQ multiplex PCR, while TCRdb's copy carries only in-frame clones and drops some. The sample consists of over 300,000 clones, around 87% of them appearing once. Of note for this clone: No antigen is known for it.

Nashville, Tennessee was home to all donors, who were Caucasian adults. The TCR originated in a young man in good health. The sample consisted of memory CD8+ T cells sorted from blood. The subset is: CD45RO+ cells pooled with CCR7-negative TemRA cells. The chain is built from TRBV7-6 and TRBJ2-7; 7 bases fit TRBD2. The CDR3 here is CASDAGEVGEQYF. CDR3 in DNA: TGTGCCAGCGACGCGGGGGAGGTTGGCGAGCAGTACTTC.